This T cell receptor beta chain emerged from a study of blood T cell repertoires in COVID-19. In the study overall: T cells, B-cell-depleted T cells, or PBMCs supplied cDNA or gDNA.

Data came from immunoSEQ multiplex PCR; TCRdb stores just in-frame clones and leaves some out. The repertoire has fewer than 200,000 clones, roughly 82% of them found once; the top ten carry approximately 4.7%. Germline lookup yields CDR1 SEHNR and CDR2 FQNEAQ (reference sequence). This CDR3 is 15 amino acids long. The trim removed 4 bases at V and 10 bases at J, leaving 8 bases unmatched. Everyone who took part was roughly 18 to 89 years old, and they came from about 23 US areas. The V and J genes are TRBV7-9 and TRBJ2-1, with 12 bases lining up with TRBD2. Sequencing was performed on PBMCs or T cells enriched from blood (not recorded which). The TCR comes from a woman aged 60-75 years with acute COVID-19. CDR3 amino acids: CASSSGLAGTREQFF. CDR3 bases: TGTGCCAGCAGCTCAGGACTAGCGGGGACTCGCGAGCAGTTCTTC. The full variable domain, rest sourced from reference TRBV7-9 and TRBJ2-1, is DTGVSQNPRHKITKRGQNVTFRCDPISEHNRLYWYRQTLGQGPEFLTYFQNEAQLEKSRLLSDRFSAERPKGSFSTLEIQRTEQGDSAMYLCASSSGLAGTREQFFGPGTRLTVL.